The 26 T cell receptor beta chains below come from one sample, sequenced in a study of molecular identifiers for immune sequencing clone quantification. TCRdb processed the PCR reads anew with MiXCR; each CDR3 protein has one entry. The sample comprises about 320,000 distinct CDR3 sequences, roughly 23% of which are singletons, and about 0.81% rests with the top ten. Sequenced material: naive CD8+ T cells from blood, with Jurkat cell RNA spiked in. Subset given: FACS-sorted CD8+CD4-CCR7+CD45RA+ naive T cells. These receptors came from a human donor in good health. Some libraries in this study had Jurkat cell RNA spiked in.

This clonotype has a count of ten or more. The genes are TRBV7-2 and TRBJ1-2; unclear D gene. The V end was cut by 5 bases, the J end by 4 bases, with 14 bases between. The CDR3 sequence is 14 residues long. Germline V gene sequence: CDR1 SGHTA, CDR2 FQGNSA. The CDR3 nucleotides read TGTGCCAGCAGCCCCCAACCCCCCAGCTATGGCTACACCTTC. Translated, it gives CASSPQPPSYGYTF.

This clonotype was found many times. The gene calls are TRBV7-9 and TRBJ2-2; D ambiguous. The CDR3 extends over 11 amino acids. In germline, CDR1 is SEHNR, CDR2 FQNEAQ (reference sequence). Trimming shortened V by 7 bases and J by 6 bases, and 6 bases separated the two germline ends. Written as DNA, the CDR3 is TGTGCCAGCAAAGGTTCCGGGGAGCTGTTTTTT. Its translation: CASKGSGELFF.

At least ten counts were recorded for this clonotype. The chain combines TRBV4-1 with TRBJ2-4; TRBD2 might be the D (6 bases). V was pared by 4 bases and J by 8 bases, with 12 bases between. CDR1 and CDR2 from the germline V gene are MGHRA and YSYEKL. The CDR3 runs 13 residues. The CDR3 DNA reads as TGCGCCAGCAGCCGTGGAGGGGAGGACATTCAGTACTTC. Residues: CASSRGGEDIQYF.

This clonotype has at least ten counts. The V gene is TRBV27, the J gene TRBJ2-7; D unresolved. The CDR3 extends over 14 amino acids. Trimming removed 1 base at V and 3 bases at J, with 10 bases between. The germline CDR1 and CDR2 sequences are MNHEY and SMNVEV (reference sequence). CDR3 DNA: TGTGCCAGCAGTTTATGGCCCGAAGGCTACGAGCAGTACTTC. This codes for CASSLWPEGYEQYF.

On this clonotype: A much larger clone sits a single nucleotide away, making a read error possible. V usage is TRBV28 and J usage is TRBJ2-7; 7 bases are shared with TRBD2. The CDR3 consists of 14 residues. The germline CDR1 and CDR2 sequences are MDHEN and SYDVKM. The CDR3 loop reads CAGSLGAGVGEQYF. For the CDR3, the DNA is TGTGCCGGCAGTTTAGGGGCGGGGGTCGGAGAGCAGTACTTC. The complete variable domain, with remaining parts taken from reference TRBV28 and TRBJ2-7, reads DVKVTQSSRYLVKRTGEKVFLECVQDMDHENMFWYRQDPGLGLRLIYFSYDVKMKEKGDIPEGYSVSREKKERFSLILESASTNQTSMYLCAGSLGAGVGEQYFGPGTRLTVT.

This clonotype was counted only a few times. At one end, the junction sequence differs from germline, possibly due to a read error. This chain uses TRBV5-1 with TRBJ2-7; TRBD2 matches at 8 bases. The CDR3 sequence is 14 residues long. CDR1 and CDR2 from the germline V gene are SGHRS and YFSETQ. The CDR3 nucleotides read TGCGCCAGCGGCTTTGCGGGAGGCTCCTACGAGCAGTACTTC. Encoded protein: CASGFAGGSYEQYF.

This clonotype was seen many times. The chain links TRBV6-2 or TRBV6-3 to TRBJ1-1, with a weak D call TRBD1 (5 bases). The germline gives CDR1 MNHEY, CDR2 SVGEGT. The CDR3 is 14 residues long. Deletions cut 10 bases from V and 2 bases from J, with 17 bases between. The CDR3 reads CATDQAGPNTEAFF. The CDR3 DNA reads as TGTGCCACCGACCAGGCAGGGCCAAACACTGAAGCTTTCTTT.

This clonotype came up once. The chain recombines TRBV13 with TRBJ2-5, with 9 bases that match TRBD2. The V gene end was trimmed by 5 bases and the J gene end by 3 bases; junction bases not matched to a gene: 13. This CDR3 region has 17 residues. In germline, CDR1 is PRHDT, CDR2 FYEKMQ (reference sequence). CDR3 in DNA: TGTGCCAGCAGCCACCTCGGTTTGGGCGGGAGGGAAGAGACCCAGTACTTC. It yields the protein CASSHLGLGGREETQYF.

In regard to this clonotype: A read error is possible here, since a much larger clone lies one base away. This sequence joins TRBV4-3 and TRBJ1-4; no clear D. The germline V gene encodes CDR1 LGHNA and CDR2 YSLEER. The CDR3 runs 15 residues. The CDR3 region has the DNA TGCGCCAGCAGCCAAGAAAACAGCGAAAATGAAAAACTGCTTTTT. Translation gives CASSQENSENEKLLF.

This clonotype showed up just a few times. This sequence may be a read error, since a much larger clone differs from it by one base. The chain uses TRBV12-3 or TRBV12-4 and TRBJ1-5, with TRBD1 matching over 7 bases. V was pared by 6 bases and J by 2 bases, with 7 bases of the junction left unmatched. The length of the CDR3 is 15 residues. The DNA of the CDR3 is TGTGCCAGCAGCCTTACAGGGGTTGGCAATCAGCCCCAGCATTTT. It encodes CASSLTGVGNQPQHF.

A remark on this clonotype: This may be a read error, as it is one base from a much larger clone. The genes are TRBV4-1 and TRBJ2-5, with 8 bases identical to TRBD2. Trimming cost V 2 bases and J 3 bases; bases outside gene matches: 8. In germline, CDR1 is MGHRA, CDR2 YSYEKL. The CDR3 consists of 16 residues. CDR3 residues: CASSQSTRGRKETQYF. The CDR3 bases are TGCGCCAGCAGCCAAAGCACTCGCGGGAGGAAAGAGACCCAGTACTTC.

This clonotype turned up a few times. Mismatch with germline at one junction end may stem from a read error. The genes are TRBV20-1 and TRBJ2-4; maybe TRBD2 (5 bases). The CDR3 loop spans 17 amino acids. Germline V lookup: CDR1 DFQATT, CDR2 SNEGSKA (reference sequence). CDR3 bases: TGCAGTGCTAGAGAAGAGGAGGTCCTATTAGCCAAAAACATTCAGTACTTT. As protein: CSAREEEVLLAKNIQYF.

There are a few counts of this clonotype. The rearrangement uses TRBV27 and TRBJ2-6; the match to TRBD1 covers 8 bases. The junction had 6 bases not matched to a gene; V was cut back by 5 bases and J by 0 bases. This CDR3 has 17 amino acids. Germline CDR1 and CDR2: MNHEY and SMNVEV (reference sequence). The CDR3 nucleotides are TGTGCCAGCAGTAAACAGGGGGTGGGCTCTGGGGCCAACGTCCTGACTTTC. Translated: CASSKQGVGSGANVLTF.

This clonotype occurred many times. The V and J genes are TRBV7-2 and TRBJ2-1, with D tentatively TRBD1 or TRBD2 (5 bases each). V lost 5 bases and J lost 4, with 15 bases in between. Looked up from germline, CDR1 is SGHTA and CDR2 is FQGNSA. The CDR3 consists of 15 residues. DNA of the CDR3: TGTGCCAGCAGCCCCGCTGGGGGTACGTACAATGAGCAGTTCTTC. Protein sequence: CASSPAGGTYNEQFF.

In this sample, this clonotype turned up many times. The rearrangement links TRBV29-1 to TRBJ2-7, with 8 bases aligning to TRBD1. The CDR3 has 13 residues. Trimming took 6 bases from V and 5 from J; bases not matched to a gene: 9. The germline gives CDR1 SQVTM, CDR2 ANQGSEA. CDR3 region: CSVLTGEGDEQYF. For the CDR3, the DNA is TGCAGCGTCCTGACAGGGGAAGGAGACGAGCAGTACTTC.

This clonotype was counted a few times. The chain uses TRBV3-1 and TRBJ2-2; 9 bases line up with TRBD1. In germline, CDR1 is LGHDT, CDR2 YNNKEL (reference sequence). Trimming at V came to 1 base and at J to 5 bases, leaving 5 bases not matched to a gene. This CDR3 is built from 16 residues. This CDR3 reads CASSQGTGGWTGELFF. The CDR3 nucleotides are TGTGCCAGCAGCCAAGGAACAGGGGGCTGGACCGGGGAGCTGTTTTTT.

In this sample, this clonotype turned up once. The chain recombines TRBV28 with TRBJ1-2, with 8 bases lining up with TRBD1. Germline CDR1 is MDHEN and CDR2 is SYDVKM. This CDR3 is built from 16 residues. J was trimmed by 4 bases and V by 3 bases; bases with no gene match: 10. The CDR3 region is CASSFETGDLTYGYTF. CDR3 in DNA: TGTGCCAGCAGTTTTGAGACAGGGGACCTAACCTATGGCTACACCTTC.

This clonotype was counted many times. This chain links TRBV7-9 with TRBJ2-1; 14 nucleotides agree with TRBD2. Germline V lookup: CDR1 SEHNR, CDR2 FQNEAQ (reference sequence). The V segment lost 6 bases and the J segment 8 bases; nucleotides outside the gene matches: 6. This CDR3 is built from 15 residues. The CDR3 protein is CASRGGLAGDYEQFF. The CDR3, as DNA: TGTGCCAGCAGAGGGGGACTAGCGGGGGACTATGAGCAGTTCTTC.

This clonotype was detected ten times or more. CDR3 in amino acids: CASSLDQAPQETQYF. The CDR3 DNA reads as TGTGCCAGCAGCTTGGATCAGGCCCCCCAAGAGACCCAGTACTTC. This chain connects TRBV5-4 to TRBJ2-5; D is unclear. CDR1 and CDR2 (germline): SGHNT, YYREEE (reference sequence). V was cut by 0 bases and J by 1 base, with 10 bases left in between. The CDR3 extends over 15 amino acids.

Concerning this clonotype itself: This could be a read error, since a much larger clone is one nucleotide away. The rearrangement links TRBV5-6 to TRBJ1-4; D may be TRBD1 (5 bases). The germline V and J ends were trimmed by 1 base and 8 bases, with 15 bases remaining between them. The germline V gene encodes CDR1 SGHDT and CDR2 YYEEEE. The CDR3 is 15 amino acids. CDR3 DNA: TGTGCCAGCAGCTTGCTGGGACGGGGTAGGGAAAAACTGTTTTTT. Translated: CASSLLGRGREKLFF.

In this sample, this clonotype turned up a few times. This chain uses TRBV10-3 with TRBJ2-3, with 14 bases identical to TRBD2. CDR1 and CDR2 from the germline V gene are ENHRY and SYGVKD. The length of the CDR3 is 16 residues. V lost 6 bases to trimming and J lost 2 bases; unmatched junction nucleotides: 4. CDR3 residues: CAIRGGLAGVTDTQYF. In DNA, the CDR3 is TGTGCCATCAGGGGGGGACTAGCGGGGGTCACAGATACGCAGTATTTT.

In regard to this clonotype: A much larger clone differs from this one at a single base, so this may be a read error. V is TRBV5-6 and J is TRBJ2-5; maybe TRBD1 (6 bases). From germline, CDR1 is SGHDT and CDR2 YYEEEE. Trimming removed 4 bases at V and 9 bases at J, with 13 bases between. This CDR3 contains 12 residues. CDR3 nucleotide sequence: TGTGCCAGCAGCCAACACGACAGGTCCCAGTACTTC. This encodes CASSQHDRSQYF.

This clonotype was seen ten or more times. The CDR3 DNA sequence: TGTGCCAGCAGCCAGTCCGGGCGAAAGGGGGATGAAAAACTGTTTTTT. Protein: CASSQSGRKGDEKLFF. The chain joins TRBV3-1 to TRBJ1-4, with a tentative D call TRBD1 (6 bases). The CDR3 length is 16 residues. V was clipped by 3 bases and J by 6 bases, with 17 bases between them. The germline V gene has CDR1 LGHDT and CDR2 YNNKEL (reference sequence).

This chain joins TRBV4-2 and TRBJ2-3, with 10 bases identical to TRBD2. Germline values: CDR1 LGHNA, CDR2 YNFKEQ. The CDR3 length is 20 residues. The junction had 17 bases not matched to a gene; V was cut back by 4 bases and J by 1 base. CDR3: CASSPPSAGGITMGTDTQYF. The CDR3 DNA sequence: TGTGCCAGCAGCCCCCCTTCAGCGGGAGGGATCACAATGGGCACAGATACGCAGTATTTT.

This chain connects TRBV5-1 to TRBJ2-2; unclear D gene. Germline CDR1 SGHRS, CDR2 YFSETQ. The CDR3 length is 15 residues. V was cut by 3 bases and J by 3 bases, with 12 bases left in between. CDR3 DNA: TGCGCCAGCAGCTCGCCCCACCGCGACACCGGGGAGCTGTTTTTT. Translation: CASSSPHRDTGELFF.

The rearrangement uses TRBV12-3 or TRBV12-4 and TRBJ2-3, with 10 bases matching TRBD1. V was pared by 5 bases and J by 3 bases, with 17 bases of the junction left unmatched. The CDR3 covers 19 residues. CDR3 sequence reads: CASSLKDVRQGAWTDTQYF. The DNA for the CDR3 is TGTGCCAGCAGTCTCAAAGACGTAAGACAGGGGGCTTGGACAGATACGCAGTATTTT.